In this sample, the clone carrying this T cell receptor (beta chain) turned up once. This entry belongs to a study of blood T cell repertoires in COVID-19. Overall study: The origin of the acute and convalescent COVID-19 samples was the United States, Italy and Spain. PBMCs, B-cell-depleted T cells, or T cells were the source of the cDNA or gDNA that made up the material.

In the study's own analysis: Estimated nucleated cell counts came from reference gene primer amplification. Assay used: immunoSEQ multiplex PCR; TCRdb lists only in-frame clones, some missing. The V and J calls and clone size are taken from that table; D and trimming were inferred from the DNA. The table records about 88,000 clones, roughly 90% of them present only once. Trimming removed 4 bases from V and 7 bases from J; junction bases left unmatched: 7. The CDR3 runs 14 residues. The germline CDR1 and CDR2 sequences are SGHRS and YFSETQ. The sequencing sample was made of peripheral blood. The receptor comes from an elderly woman with acute or convalescent COVID-19. The chain employs TRBV5-1 and TRBJ2-3; TRBD2 matches 9 bases. The DNA for the CDR3 is TGCGCCAGCAGCCAGGGACTAGCTGCCTATACGCAGTATTTT. This encodes CASSQGLAAYTQYF.